Listed below are T cell receptor beta chains from one sample, sequenced in a study of a mutant IDH1 vaccine in newly diagnosed glioma. The antigens these receptors bind are not known. Sequencing used immunoSEQ multiplex PCR; TCRdb keeps in-frame clones, though not all of them. The table has 75,000 to 80,000 clones, roughly nine tenths seen once. The sequences come from PBMCs, collected from a glioma patient whose treatment included an IDH1 peptide vaccine. The receptor set was obtained from a woman in her 50s with glioma. The CDR3 runs from the conserved cysteine through the conserved F or W. The order of the fields is J gene, V gene, D gene, CDR3 length, clone size, CDR3 DNA, CDR3 protein. D genes are given only for firm matches. Rows give clone size only sometimes, using once, few, many, or a class for an expanded clone.

>TRBJ2-7|TRBV10-2|NA|13|NA
TGTGCCATCGCCAATCCAACCACCTACGAGCAGTACTTC
CAIANPTTYEQYF
>TRBJ2-7|TRBV7-8|NA|15|NA
TGTGCCAGCAGCTTAGTATACCCACTCGGGGCCGAGCAGTACTTC
CASSLVYPLGAEQYF
>TRBJ1-1|TRBV30|TRBD1|16|NA
TGTGCCTGGAGTATGGTGACAGGGGGATTGGACACTGAAGCTTTCTTT
CAWSMVTGGLDTEAFF
>TRBJ2-5|TRBV4-1|TRBD2|16|NA
TGCGCCAGCAGCCAAGATAGGACTAGCGGACAAGAGACCCAGTACTTC
CASSQDRTSGQETQYF
>TRBJ2-2|TRBV28|TRBD2|16|once
TGTGCCAGCAGTACCCCCGGGACTAGCGGGGCCGGGGAGCTGTTTTTT
CASSTPGTSGAGELFF
>TRBJ2-7|TRBV11-2|TRBD2|15|NA
TGTGCCAGCACACGTTCCGGGACTAGCGGGTACGAGCAGTACTTC
CASTRSGTSGYEQYF
>TRBJ2-2|TRBV30|NA|12|few
TGTGCCTGGAGTCCTTATACCGGGGAGCTGTTTTTT
CAWSPYTGELFF
>TRBJ2-1|TRBV19|TRBD2|20|NA
TGTGCCAGTAGTATAGGGGCAGTTCGTCAGGCTAGCGGACCACGGGATGAGCAGTTCTTC
CASSIGAVRQASGPRDEQFF
>TRBJ1-1|TRBV11-2|NA|15|NA
TGTGCCAGCAGCTTAGAAGGGCAGATGAACACTGAAGCTTTCTTT
CASSLEGQMNTEAFF
>TRBJ1-6|TRBV5-1|TRBD1|15|NA
TGCGCCAGCAGCGGAGGACAGGGTGAGAATTCACCCCTCCACTTT
CASSGGQGENSPLHF
>TRBJ2-2|TRBV27|NA|14|NA
TGTGCCAGCCAAATCAACGGGGGGCCCGGGGAGCTGTTTTTT
CASQINGGPGELFF
>TRBJ2-3|TRBV7-2|TRBD2|17|NA
TGTGCCAGCAGCTTAGGAACAACTAGCGGGCGCACAGATACGCAGTATTTT
CASSLGTTSGRTDTQYF
>TRBJ2-5|TRBV27|NA|16|NA
TGTGCCAGCGCAAGAGGGGTCCATCCCATCCAAGAGACCCAGTACTTC
CASARGVHPIQETQYF
>TRBJ1-2|TRBV4-2|NA|13|once
TGTGCCAGCAGCCCTGACACTAACTATGGCTACACCTTC
CASSPDTNYGYTF
>TRBJ2-7|TRBV27|TRBD1|15|NA
TGTGCCAGCAGTTCCCGACAGGGGGTTACCTACGAGCAGTACTTC
CASSSRQGVTYEQYF
>TRBJ2-5|TRBV4-1|TRBD1|16|NA
TGCGCCAGCAGCCTCCTTGGTTCCAGGGGGCAAGAGACCCAGTACTTC
CASSLLGSRGQETQYF
>TRBJ2-7|TRBV10-3|NA|15|NA
TGTGCCTCAAAAAGCCCCGGACAGTCCCCGTACGAGCAGTACTTC
CASKSPGQSPYEQYF
>TRBJ1-5|TRBV6-5|NA|13|NA
TGTGCCAGCGCCGGGGGGGATAGTCAGCCCCAGCATTTT
CASAGGDSQPQHF
>TRBJ2-1|TRBV7-3|NA|14|few
TGTGCCAGCAGCTTAGGGCTAGCGTTCGATGAGCAGTTCTTC
CASSLGLAFDEQFF
>TRBJ1-1|TRBV7-2|NA|13|NA
TGTGCCAGCAGCTTAGAGTTGAACACTGAAGCTTTCTTT
CASSLELNTEAFF
>TRBJ2-7|TRBV21-1|NA|16|NA
TGTGCCAGCAGCAGGCTTAGTGAGAACACCTCCTACGAGCAGTACTTC
CASSRLSENTSYEQYF
>TRBJ1-5|TRBV5-4|TRBD1|13|NA
TGTGCCAGCAGCGTCGACAGGGTTCAGCCCCAGCATTTT
CASSVDRVQPQHF
>TRBJ2-7|TRBV7-6|TRBD2|18|once
TGTGCCAGCAGCCCATGGTACCTAGCGGGAGTTGGGTCCTACGAGCAGTACTTC
CASSPWYLAGVGSYEQYF
>TRBJ2-7|TRBV18|TRBD1|13|NA
TGTGCCAGCTCACCGGGACAGTCCTACGAGCAGTACTTC
CASSPGQSYEQYF
>TRBJ2-7|TRBV18|NA|14|few
TGTGCCAGCTCAACAGGGGCGGGGTCTTACGAGCAGTACTTC
CASSTGAGSYEQYF
>TRBJ2-5|TRBV18|NA|12|NA
TGTGCCAGCTCACCGGGAGAAGAGACCCAGTACTTC
CASSPGEETQYF
>TRBJ1-1|TRBV6-5|NA|12|few
TGTGCCAGCATCCACCGGAACACTGAAGCTTTCTTT
CASIHRNTEAFF
>TRBJ2-7|TRBV6-5|NA|14|NA
TGTGCCAGCAGTTACTCGCGGGGCGGGTACGAGCAGTACTTC
CASSYSRGGYEQYF
>TRBJ2-1|TRBV5-1|NA|18|NA
TGCGCCAGCAGCTTTGTCGGGACACCTCACGGGTCCTACAATGAGCAGTTCTTC
CASSFVGTPHGSYNEQFF